The 5 T cell receptor beta chains below all came from one sample that was sequenced in a study of T cell changes during pregnancy in multiple sclerosis. This table comes from immunoSEQ multiplex PCR, and its TCRdb copy is limited to in-frame clones, with some not included. The table has 57,000 or so clones, roughly 87% seen once. The sequenced sample was peripheral blood, obtained in the first trimester of pregnancy. These receptors came from a female donor with multiple sclerosis, enrolled in a pregnancy study.

V usage is TRBV19 and J usage is TRBJ1-5; D gene uncertain. The V end was cut by 0 bases, the J end by 1 base, with 7 bases between. The germline V gene has CDR1 LNHDA and CDR2 SQIVND (reference sequence). The CDR3 consists of 15 residues. The CDR3 bases are TGTGCCAGTAGTATAGATCTTGGCAGCAATCAGCCCCAGCATTTT. Translation: CASSIDLGSNQPQHF.

The chain recombines TRBV7-9 with TRBJ1-2; D is possibly TRBD1 (5 bases). Trimming removed 8 bases from V and 0 bases from J, with 13 bases in between. Germline V CDR1 and CDR2: SEHNR, FQNEAQ (reference sequence). The CDR3 extends over 14 amino acids. The CDR3: CASSPDIPNYGYTF. The CDR3 region has the DNA TGTGCCAGCTCTCCGGACATTCCTAACTATGGCTACACCTTC.

This clone appeared many times. The rearrangement joins TRBV28 to TRBJ1-2; D not certain. Trimming left V 10 bases short and J 2 bases short, with 11 bases between. This CDR3 has 12 residues. Germline lookup yields CDR1 MDHEN and CDR2 SYDVKM. CDR3 in amino acids: CATQVSNYGYTF. The CDR3 DNA follows: TGTGCCACACAAGTCTCGAACTATGGCTACACCTTC.

The rearrangement joins TRBV18 to TRBJ2-2; D is unclear. Germline assignment: CDR1 KGHSH and CDR2 LQKENI. CDR3 length: 14 residues. Trimming shortened V by 1 base and J by 7 bases, and 10 bases separated the two germline ends. The CDR3 DNA reads TGTGCCAGCTCACCACGGCAACAAATCGGGGAGCTGTTTTTT. Translation gives CASSPRQQIGELFF.

V gene TRBV7-2 combines with J gene TRBJ2-5, with a tentative D call TRBD1 (6 bases). The CDR3 covers 15 residues. Germline V CDR1 and CDR2: SGHTA, FQGNSA. V was cut by 2 bases and J by 4 bases, with 14 bases left in between. CDR3 DNA sequence: TGTGCCAGCAGCTTATCACACAGGGTTTCAGAGACCCAGTACTTC. Its protein is CASSLSHRVSETQYF.